Below, 11 T cell receptor beta chains from the same sample are listed, as sequenced in a study of cytomegalovirus exposure and HLA in healthy donors. Use of 60 Vbeta and 13 Jbeta primers characterized the PCR. Clones were sequenced by immunoSEQ multiplex PCR, and TCRdb holds only the in-frame ones, with some missing. In the table there are some 150,000 clones, over 70% of which are singletons. Input material: PBMCs. All receptors come from a man aged 18 to 30 in good health and CMV-seropositive.

This clone appeared a single time. The genes are TRBV9 and TRBJ2-1; TRBD2 aligns across 7 bases. J lost 4 bases, V lost 0 bases, and 7 bases had no gene match. The V gene's germline CDR1 is SGDLS and CDR2 YYNGEE. This CDR3 is built from 16 residues. CDR3 in DNA: TGTGCCAGCAGCGTAGATGGTAGCGGGCGTTACAATGAGCAGTTCTTC. Protein: CASSVDGSGRYNEQFF.

The V gene is TRBV29-1, the J gene TRBJ2-7; 7 bases are shared with TRBD2. Germline V lookup: CDR1 SQVTM, CDR2 ANQGSEA. Trimming removed 7 bases from V and 5 bases from J; junction bases left unmatched: 5. The CDR3 sequence is 11 residues long. The CDR3 DNA follows: TGCAGCGCTGGACTAGTTGACGAGCAGTACTTC. It translates to CSAGLVDEQYF.

The gene calls are TRBV6-5 and TRBJ2-7; D might be TRBD2 (6 bases). CDR1 is MNHEY, CDR2 SVGAGI, per germline. Trimming took off 5 bases at V and 7 bases at J, with 18 bases between the two ends. This CDR3 contains 14 residues. The DNA of the CDR3 is TGTGCCAGCAGTCCTTGGGGGGATTCGGGGGAGCAGTACTTC. Residues: CASSPWGDSGEQYF.

The chain links TRBV11-3 to TRBJ2-5, with 9 bases lining up with TRBD2. The CDR3 loop spans 14 amino acids. Trimming cost V 5 bases and J 5 bases; bases outside gene matches: 6. Germline V gene lookup returns CDR1 SGHNT and CDR2 YENEEA. The CDR3 reads CASSPGTSRETQYF. The CDR3 DNA is TGTGCCAGCAGCCCCGGGACTAGCAGGGAGACCCAGTACTTC.

The CDR3 is CASSSDAGGYEQYF. As DNA, the CDR3 is TGTGCCAGCAGCAGCGATGCAGGGGGGTACGAGCAGTACTTC. V usage is TRBV7-9 and J usage is TRBJ2-7; D may be TRBD1 (7 bases). Germline V CDR1 and CDR2: SEHNR, FQNEAQ (reference sequence). Trimming cost V 5 bases and J 4 bases, with 15 bases left between them. CDR3 length: 14 residues.

This chain links TRBV6-5 with TRBJ1-1; D is uncertain. V lost 2 bases to trimming and J lost 1 base, with 14 bases between them. There are 16 residues in the CDR3. From germline, CDR1 is MNHEY and CDR2 SVGAGI. The CDR3 DNA follows: TGTGCCAGCAGTTACGCTGAACGACTGCCGAACACTGAAGCTTTCTTT. It codes for CASSYAERLPNTEAFF.

The chain carries TRBV28 and TRBJ1-4, with 7 bases matching TRBD1. This CDR3 is built from 14 residues. The V gene's germline CDR1 is MDHEN and CDR2 SYDVKM. Trimming took 5 bases from V and 8 from J; bases not matched to a gene: 8. In DNA form, the CDR3 reads TGTGCCAGCAGTCTTGACAGGGAAAGAGAAAAACTGTTTTTT. This gives the protein CASSLDREREKLFF.

This chain connects TRBV7-6 to TRBJ1-6; a weak D match, TRBD1 (6 bases). Trimming removed 5 bases from V and 6 bases from J, with 8 bases in between. The germline V gene has CDR1 SGHVS and CDR2 FNYEAQ. The CDR3 is 13 residues long. The CDR3 DNA reads TGTGCCAGCAGCAGGGACATTAATTCACCCCTCCACTTT. This gives the protein CASSRDINSPLHF.

This chain joins TRBV27 and TRBJ2-7; 8 bases are a match to TRBD1. V dropped 3 bases and J dropped 6; count of bases not matched to a gene: 10. Germline CDR1 and CDR2: MNHEY and SMNVEV (reference sequence). CDR3 length equals 15 residues. The CDR3 sequence: CASSFGLPGGGEQYF. CDR3 nucleotides: TGTGCCAGCAGTTTTGGGCTCCCAGGGGGCGGCGAGCAGTACTTC.

This clone was counted a few times. The rearrangement uses TRBV7-8 and TRBJ2-7, with 8 nucleotides matching TRBD1. The CDR3 totals 14 residues. Trimming at V came to 5 bases and at J to 7 bases, leaving 10 bases not matched to a gene. Germline lookup yields CDR1 SGHVS and CDR2 FQNEAQ. CDR3 amino acids: CASSQWTGSGEQYF. The CDR3 region has the DNA TGTGCCAGCAGCCAGTGGACAGGGTCGGGGGAGCAGTACTTC. Full variable domain (missing parts from reference TRBV7-8 and TRBJ2-7): GAGVSQSPRYKVAKRGQDVALRCDPISGHVSLFWYQQALGQGPEFLTYFQNEAQLDKSGLPSDRFFAERPEGSVSTLKIQRTQQEDSAVYLCASSQWTGSGEQYFGPGTRLTVT.

The CDR3 region is CASSFSTSGRANSYNEQFF. CDR3 in DNA: TGTGCCAGCAGCTTCTCGACTAGCGGGAGGGCCAACTCCTACAATGAGCAGTTCTTC. V gene TRBV11-3 combines with J gene TRBJ2-1; TRBD2 agrees at 14 bases. The CDR3 contains 19 residues. Unmatched junction bases numbered 7, after V lost 3 bases and J lost 0 bases. The germline CDR1 and CDR2 sequences are SGHNT and YENEEA.